Sequencing of this TCR beta chain was carried out in a study of lymphopenia after photon versus proton radiotherapy. Regarding this clone: Its antigen is not identified.

Sequencing was performed with immunoSEQ multiplex PCR; in TCRdb, only in-frame clones are kept and a portion is missing. In the table there are roughly 150,000 clones, roughly nine tenths of which are singletons. Germline CDR1 is GTSNPN and CDR2 is SVGIG (reference sequence). Trimming left V 5 bases short and J 4 bases short, with 15 bases between. This CDR3 is built from 14 residues. Study-level findings and limits: After the lymphocyte nadir, photon-treated repertoires showed oligoclonal expansion, especially of CD8+ Temra cells.

Sequences were derived from peripheral blood, sampled from a patient treated with photon-based radiotherapy. The chain combines TRBV30 with TRBJ1-3, with D possibly TRBD1 on 5 matching bases. The receptor comes from a man in his fifties with gastric cancer. CDR3 DNA sequence: TGTGCCTGGGGATATTCCGGGGGAGGAAACACCATATATTTT. Encoded protein: CAWGYSGGGNTIYF.